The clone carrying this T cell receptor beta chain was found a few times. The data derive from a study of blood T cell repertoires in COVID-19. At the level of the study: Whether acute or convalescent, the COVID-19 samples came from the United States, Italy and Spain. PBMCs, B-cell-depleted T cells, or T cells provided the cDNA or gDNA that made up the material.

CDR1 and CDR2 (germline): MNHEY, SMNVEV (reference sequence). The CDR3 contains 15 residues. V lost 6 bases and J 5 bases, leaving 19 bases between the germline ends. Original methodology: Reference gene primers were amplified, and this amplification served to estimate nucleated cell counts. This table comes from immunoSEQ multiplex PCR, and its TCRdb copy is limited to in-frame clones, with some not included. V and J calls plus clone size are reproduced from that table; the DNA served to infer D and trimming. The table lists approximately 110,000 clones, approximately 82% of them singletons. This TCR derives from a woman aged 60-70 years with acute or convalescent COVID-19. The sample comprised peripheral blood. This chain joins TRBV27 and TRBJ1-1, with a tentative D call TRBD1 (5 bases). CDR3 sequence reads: CASSGLAGYGTEAFF. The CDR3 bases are TGTGCCAGCAGCGGACTAGCAGGGTACGGGACTGAAGCTTTCTTT.